These T cell receptor beta chains were read from a single sample in a study of blood T cell repertoires in COVID-19. The assay was immunoSEQ multiplex PCR, and TCRdb's table has in-frame clones only and misses some. The table lists 84,000 or so clones, approximately 92% of them singletons. The sample consisted of peripheral blood. Every receptor here comes from a woman aged 55-69 years with active COVID-19. CDR3s include the opening cysteine and the closing phenylalanine or tryptophan. A D gene is named only where the DNA matches it firmly. Rows give clone size only sometimes, using once, few, many, or a class for an expanded clone.

-	TRBV5-1	TRBD1	TRBJ1-5	CASSLGDRVDQPQHF	TGCGCCAGCAGCTTGGGAGACAGGGTGGATCAGCCCCAGCATTTT
-	TRBV5-5	TRBD1	TRBJ1-2	CASRFRDRGILMNYGYTF	TGTGCCAGCAGATTCCGGGACAGGGGAATTCTGATGAACTATGGCTACACCTTC
-	TRBV6-5	-	TRBJ2-7	CASLDRFHSYEQYF	TGTGCCAGCCTCGACAGGTTCCACTCCTACGAGCAGTACTTC
-	TRBV5-1	-	TRBJ2-7	CASSPGRGFYYEQYF	TGCGCCAGCAGCCCGGGTAGGGGGTTCTACTACGAGCAGTACTTC
-	TRBV27	-	TRBJ2-7	CASSYGGGQSSYEQYF	TGTGCCAGCAGTTACGGGGGGGGACAGAGCTCCTACGAGCAGTACTTC
-	TRBV7-2	-	TRBJ2-7	CASSLPTDRPTQYF	TGTGCCAGCAGCTTACCTACCGACAGGCCAACGCAGTACTTC
-	TRBV6-1	-	TRBJ1-2	CASSESGVKGYTF	TGTGCCAGCAGTGAATCCGGGGTAAAAGGCTACACCTTC
few	TRBV5-5	TRBD2	TRBJ2-3	CASTVAGTDTQYF	TGTGCCAGCACCGTAGCGGGGACTGATACGCAGTATTTT
-	TRBV19	TRBD1	TRBJ2-2	CASSKPSDRGTTGELFF	TGTGCCAGTAGTAAACCCTCCGACAGGGGCACCACCGGGGAGCTGTTTTTT
-	TRBV18	-	TRBJ1-3	CASSPSVSGNTIYF	TGTGCCAGCTCACCATCGGTATCCGGAAACACCATATATTTT
-	TRBV10-1	TRBD2	TRBJ2-1	CASSGSILAGYYNEQFF	TGCGCCAGCAGCGGCTCCATACTAGCGGGTTATTACAATGAGCAGTTCTTC
-	TRBV28	TRBD1	TRBJ1-4	CASSLGTGVEKLFF	TGTGCCAGCAGTTTAGGGACAGGGGTTGAAAAACTGTTTTTT
-	TRBV9	TRBD1	TRBJ2-7	CASSKGQGASYEQYF	TGTGCCAGCAGCAAGGGACAGGGGGCTTCCTACGAGCAGTACTTC
-	TRBV10-2	TRBD2	TRBJ2-7	CASSDPGLAGAFRTYEQYF	TGCGCCAGCAGTGATCCGGGACTAGCGGGAGCATTCAGAACCTACGAGCAGTACTTC
-	TRBV28	-	TRBJ1-2	CASSFPTGANYGYTF	TGTGCCAGCAGTTTCCCGACAGGAGCTAACTATGGCTACACCTTC
-	TRBV11-2	-	TRBJ2-7	CASSPPDSSYEQYF	TGTGCCAGCAGCCCGCCGGACAGCTCCTACGAGCAGTACTTC
-	TRBV28	TRBD2	TRBJ2-1	CASNLAGGINEQFF	TGTGCCAGCAACTTAGCGGGGGGTATCAATGAGCAGTTCTTC
-	TRBV6-5	TRBD2	TRBJ2-5	CASSLGLAGGQETQYF	TGTGCCAGCAGTTTAGGACTAGCGGGAGGGCAAGAGACCCAGTACTTC
-	TRBV6-4	TRBD1	TRBJ2-2	CASSDSFGQGGTGELFF	TGTGCCAGCAGTGACTCGTTTGGACAGGGCGGCACCGGGGAGCTGTTTTTT
-	TRBV7-2	TRBD2	TRBJ2-7	CASTSGAGAASYEQYF	TGTGCCAGCACCTCGGGAGCGGGGGCTGCCTCCTACGAGCAGTACTTC
-	TRBV27	-	TRBJ1-1	CASSPLAQNTEAFF	TGTGCCAGCAGTCCTCTGGCCCAGAACACTGAAGCTTTCTTT
-	TRBV6-1	TRBD2	TRBJ2-7	CASREAGVGSYEQYF	TGTGCCAGCAGAGAAGCGGGAGTTGGCTCCTACGAGCAGTACTTC
-	TRBV5-1	-	TRBJ2-2	CASPPRTGLSARPPGSCFF	-